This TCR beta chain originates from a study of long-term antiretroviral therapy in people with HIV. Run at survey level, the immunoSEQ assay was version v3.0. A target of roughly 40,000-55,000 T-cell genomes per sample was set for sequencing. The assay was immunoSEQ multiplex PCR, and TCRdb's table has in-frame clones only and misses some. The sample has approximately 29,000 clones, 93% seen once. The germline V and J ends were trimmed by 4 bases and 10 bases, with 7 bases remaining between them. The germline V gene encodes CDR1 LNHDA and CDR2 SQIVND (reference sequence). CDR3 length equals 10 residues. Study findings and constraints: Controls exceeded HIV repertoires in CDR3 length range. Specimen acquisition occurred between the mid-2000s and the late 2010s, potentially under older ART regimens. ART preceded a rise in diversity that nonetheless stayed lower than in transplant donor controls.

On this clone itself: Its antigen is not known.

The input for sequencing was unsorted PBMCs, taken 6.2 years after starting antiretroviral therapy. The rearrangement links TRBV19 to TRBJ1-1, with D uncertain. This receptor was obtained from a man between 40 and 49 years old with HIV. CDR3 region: CASSTAPAFF. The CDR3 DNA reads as TGTGCCAGTAGTACCGCACCAGCTTTCTTT. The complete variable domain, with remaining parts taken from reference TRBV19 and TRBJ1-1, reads DGGITQSPKYLFRKEGQNVTLSCEQNLNHDAMYWYRQDPGQGLRLIYYSQIVNDFQKGDIAEGYSVSREKKESFPLTVTSAQKNPTAFYLCASSTAPAFFGQGTRLTVV.